This T cell receptor beta chain stems from a study of tumor-infiltrating lymphocytes in primary liver carcinoma. Note on this clonotype: No antigen is known for it. A read error may account for a junction end that differs from germline.

Germline V gene sequence: CDR1 SQVTM, CDR2 ANQGSEA. CDR3 length equals 15 residues. Total RNA (around 500 ng) served as template for TCR beta cDNA synthesis primed by a constant-region primer. Libraries for TCR beta were built through three nested multiplex PCR rounds, which together made up a slightly modified ARM-PCR procedure. The first two PCR rounds, around 10 cycles each, used TRBV1-TRBV30 forward primers and a C-beta reverse primer. TCRdb independently ran MiXCR on the multiplex PCR reads; one entry per CDR3 protein. The sample contains 95,000 to 100,000 distinct CDR3 sequences, about 67% of which appear only once. Co-extracting RNA and DNA was done with about 17-30 mg of unsorted bulk tissue as input. The patients presented with primary liver carcinoma, which was managed through surgical resection. Samples were taken from five separate regions of every tumor. Study findings and constraints: Tumor-blood pairs (like tumor-adjacent pairs) overlapped less than tumor region pairs did. Only about 7.5-25% of top clones spanned all five tumor regions.

Sequencing used liver tumor tissue from sampling region 2. Subset defined: tumor region T2, inferior pole. The receptor comes from an older woman with primary liver carcinoma and hepatitis B virus infection. The V and J genes are TRBV29-1 and TRBJ2-1; 7 positions match TRBD2. The CDR3 region has the DNA TGCAGCGTTGTGTGCGGGAGTTGGTCCTACAATGAGCAGGTCTTC. It translates to CSVVCGSWSYNEQVF.